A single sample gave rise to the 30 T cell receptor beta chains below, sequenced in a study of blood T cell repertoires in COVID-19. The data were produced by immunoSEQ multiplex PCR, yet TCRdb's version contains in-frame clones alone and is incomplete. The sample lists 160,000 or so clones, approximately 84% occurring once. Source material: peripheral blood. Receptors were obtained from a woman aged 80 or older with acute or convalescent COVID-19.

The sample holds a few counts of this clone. The CDR3 DNA is TGTGCCAGCAGGGAGGGCTTTTCTAGCACAGATACGCAGTATTTT. It specifies CASREGFSSTDTQYF. The chain is built from TRBV6-5 and TRBJ2-3; maybe TRBD2 (6 bases). This CDR3 is 15 amino acids long. CDR1 is MNHEY, CDR2 SVGAGI, per germline. V was pared by 6 bases and J by 0 bases, with 13 bases between.

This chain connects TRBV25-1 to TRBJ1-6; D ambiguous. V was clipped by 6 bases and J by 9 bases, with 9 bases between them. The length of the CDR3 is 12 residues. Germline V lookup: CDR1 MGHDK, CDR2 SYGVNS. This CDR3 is CASRPPGSPLHF. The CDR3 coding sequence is TGTGCCAGCAGACCTCCGGGTTCACCCCTCCACTTT. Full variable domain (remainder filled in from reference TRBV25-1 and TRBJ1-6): EADIYQTPRYLVIGTGKKITLECSQTMGHDKMYWYQQDPGMELHLIHYSYGVNSTEKGDLSSESTVSRIRTEHFPLTLESARPSHTSQYLCASRPPGSPLHFGNGTRLTVT.

CDR3 protein: CASSLAVILAGQNTGELFF. CDR3 bases: TGTGCCAGCAGCTTGGCCGTAATCCTAGCGGGGCAGAACACCGGGGAGCTGTTTTTT. The chain combines TRBV5-5 with TRBJ2-2; TRBD2 aligns across 9 bases. V gave up 0 bases and J gave up 1 base; unmatched junction bases: 10. The CDR3 sequence is 19 residues long. Per the germline V gene, CDR1 is SGHKS and CDR2 is YYEKEE (reference sequence).

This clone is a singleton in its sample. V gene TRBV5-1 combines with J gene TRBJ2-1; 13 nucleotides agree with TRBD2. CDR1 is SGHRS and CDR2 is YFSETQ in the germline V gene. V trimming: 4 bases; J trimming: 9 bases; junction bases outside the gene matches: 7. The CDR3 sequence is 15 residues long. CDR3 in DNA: TGCGCCAGCAGCCCATGGACTAGCGGGAGCCCTGAGCAGTTCTTC. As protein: CASSPWTSGSPEQFF.

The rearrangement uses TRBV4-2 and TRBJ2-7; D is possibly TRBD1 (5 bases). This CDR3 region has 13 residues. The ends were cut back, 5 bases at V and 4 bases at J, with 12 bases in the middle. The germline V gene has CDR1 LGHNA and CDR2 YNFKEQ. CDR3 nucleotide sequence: TGTGCCAGCAGCGGTCAGGGTGGGTACGAGCAGTACTTC. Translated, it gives CASSGQGGYEQYF.

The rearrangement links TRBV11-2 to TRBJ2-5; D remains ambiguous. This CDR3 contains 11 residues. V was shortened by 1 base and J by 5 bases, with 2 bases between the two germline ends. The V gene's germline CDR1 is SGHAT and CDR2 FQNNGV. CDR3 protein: CASSLAETQYF. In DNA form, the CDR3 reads TGTGCCAGCAGCTTAGCGGAGACCCAGTACTTC.

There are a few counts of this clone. Here the CDR3 reads CASRRGQGFTEAFF. The CDR3 nucleotides are TGTGCCAGCAGGAGGGGACAGGGGTTTACTGAAGCTTTCTTT. This chain uses TRBV2 with TRBJ1-1; 10 bases align to TRBD1. Germline V lookup: CDR1 SNHLY, CDR2 FYNNEI. CDR3 length: 14 amino acids. J was trimmed by 5 bases and V by 6 bases; bases with no gene match: 6.

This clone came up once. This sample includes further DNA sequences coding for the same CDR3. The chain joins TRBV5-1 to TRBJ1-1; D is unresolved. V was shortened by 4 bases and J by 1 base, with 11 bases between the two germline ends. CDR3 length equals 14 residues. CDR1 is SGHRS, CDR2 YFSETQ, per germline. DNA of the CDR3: TGCGCCAGCAGCCCGGGTCCTGGGAACACTGAAGCTTTCTTT. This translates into CASSPGPGNTEAFF.

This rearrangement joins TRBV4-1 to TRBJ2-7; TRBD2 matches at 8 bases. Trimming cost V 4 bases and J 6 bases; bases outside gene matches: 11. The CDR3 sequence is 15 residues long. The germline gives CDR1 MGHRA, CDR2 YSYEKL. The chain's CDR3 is CASSRSGGAWSEQYF. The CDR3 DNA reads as TGCGCCAGCAGCCGGTCCGGGGGGGCCTGGTCCGAGCAGTACTTC.

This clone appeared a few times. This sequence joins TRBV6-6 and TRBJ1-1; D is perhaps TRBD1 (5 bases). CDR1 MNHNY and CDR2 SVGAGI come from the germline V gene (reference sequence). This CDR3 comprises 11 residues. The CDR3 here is CVLRGGTEAFF. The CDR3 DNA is TGTGTCCTCCGGGGGGGCACTGAAGCTTTCTTT.

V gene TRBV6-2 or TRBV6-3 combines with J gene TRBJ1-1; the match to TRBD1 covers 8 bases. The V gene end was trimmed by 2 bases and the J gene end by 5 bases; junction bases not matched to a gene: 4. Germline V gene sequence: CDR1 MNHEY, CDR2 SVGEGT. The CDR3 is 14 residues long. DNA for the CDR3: TGTGCCAGCAGTTACCAGGGGGCAAGAACTGAAGCTTTCTTT. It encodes CASSYQGARTEAFF.

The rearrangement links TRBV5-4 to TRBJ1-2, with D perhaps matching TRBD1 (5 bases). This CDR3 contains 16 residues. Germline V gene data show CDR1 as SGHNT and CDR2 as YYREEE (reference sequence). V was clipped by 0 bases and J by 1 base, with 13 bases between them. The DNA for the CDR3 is TGTGCCAGCAGCTTGGGGTTGACAGAGATTAACTATGGCTACACCTTC. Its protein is CASSLGLTEINYGYTF.

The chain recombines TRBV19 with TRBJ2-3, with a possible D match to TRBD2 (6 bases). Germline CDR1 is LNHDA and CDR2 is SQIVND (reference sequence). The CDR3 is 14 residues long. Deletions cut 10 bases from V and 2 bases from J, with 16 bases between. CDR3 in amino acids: CATSGRESTDTQYF. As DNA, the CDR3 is TGTGCCACTTCCGGGCGGGAATCCACAGATACGCAGTATTTT.

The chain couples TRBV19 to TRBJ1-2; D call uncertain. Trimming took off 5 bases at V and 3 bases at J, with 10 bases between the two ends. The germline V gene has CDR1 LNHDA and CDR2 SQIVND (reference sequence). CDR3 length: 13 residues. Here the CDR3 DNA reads TGTGCCAGTAGTGCCACCGGGGACTATGGCTACACCTTC. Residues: CASSATGDYGYTF.

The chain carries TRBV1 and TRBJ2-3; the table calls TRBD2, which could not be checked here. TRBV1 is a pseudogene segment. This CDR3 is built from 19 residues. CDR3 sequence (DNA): TGCACCAGCAGCCAAGAGGGGGGTCTTTTTAAACGGGAAACAGATACGCAGTATTTT. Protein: CTSSQEGGLFKRETDTQYF.

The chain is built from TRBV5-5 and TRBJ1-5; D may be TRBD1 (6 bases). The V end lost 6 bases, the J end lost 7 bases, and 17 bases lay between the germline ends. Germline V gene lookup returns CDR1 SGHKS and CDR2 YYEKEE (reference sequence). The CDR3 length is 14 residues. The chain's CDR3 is CASNIGGGRQPQHF. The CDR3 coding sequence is TGTGCCAGCAACATTGGGGGGGGCAGGCAGCCCCAGCATTTT.

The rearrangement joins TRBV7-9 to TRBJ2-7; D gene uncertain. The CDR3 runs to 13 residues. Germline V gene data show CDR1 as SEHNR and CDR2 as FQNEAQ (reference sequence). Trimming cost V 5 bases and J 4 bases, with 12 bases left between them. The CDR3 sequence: CASSPPLTYEQYF. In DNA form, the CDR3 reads TGTGCCAGCAGCCCCCCACTAACATACGAGCAGTACTTC.

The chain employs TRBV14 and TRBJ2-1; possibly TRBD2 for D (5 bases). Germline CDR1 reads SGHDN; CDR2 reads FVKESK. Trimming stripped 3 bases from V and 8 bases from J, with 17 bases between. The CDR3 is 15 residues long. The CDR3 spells CASSQVRQSGYEQFF. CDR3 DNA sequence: TGTGCCAGCAGCCAGGTACGGCAAAGCGGATATGAGCAGTTCTTC.

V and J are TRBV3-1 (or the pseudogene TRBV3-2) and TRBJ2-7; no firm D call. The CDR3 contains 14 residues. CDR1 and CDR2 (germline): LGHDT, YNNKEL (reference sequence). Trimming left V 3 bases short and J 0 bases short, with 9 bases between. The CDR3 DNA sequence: TGTGCCAGCAGCCAGGCGGAAAGCTCCTACGAGCAGTACTTC. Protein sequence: CASSQAESSYEQYF.

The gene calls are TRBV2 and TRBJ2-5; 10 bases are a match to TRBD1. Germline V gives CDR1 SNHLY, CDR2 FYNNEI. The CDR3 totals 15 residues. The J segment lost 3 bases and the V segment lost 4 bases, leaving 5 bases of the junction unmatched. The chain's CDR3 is CASSGVGTGEETQYF. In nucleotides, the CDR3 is TGTGCCAGCAGTGGAGTCGGGACAGGGGAAGAGACCCAGTACTTC.

CDR3 coding DNA: TGTGCCAGCTCACCTATGGACACGAACACTGAAGCTTTCTTT. It translates to CASSPMDTNTEAFF. V and J are TRBV18 and TRBJ1-1; TRBD1 is a possible D gene (5 bases). Germline V gives CDR1 KGHSH, CDR2 LQKENI. V lost 3 bases, J lost 1 base, and 9 bases lay in between. The CDR3 spans 14 residues.

CDR3: CASSYLDSSYEQYF. The DNA for the CDR3 is TGTGCCAGCAGTTACCTGGACAGCTCCTACGAGCAGTACTTC. The chain joins TRBV6-5 to TRBJ2-7, with D perhaps TRBD1 (6 bases). CDR1 is MNHEY, CDR2 SVGAGI, per germline. CDR3 size: 14 residues. V shed 2 bases and J shed 0 bases, with 8 bases lying between them.

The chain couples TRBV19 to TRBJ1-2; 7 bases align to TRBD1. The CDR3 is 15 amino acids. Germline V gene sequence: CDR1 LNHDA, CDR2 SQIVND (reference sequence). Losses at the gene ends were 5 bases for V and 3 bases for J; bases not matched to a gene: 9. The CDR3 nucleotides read TGTGCCAGTAGTCTCTCCAGGGGGTTGCACTATGGCTACACCTTC. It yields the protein CASSLSRGLHYGYTF.

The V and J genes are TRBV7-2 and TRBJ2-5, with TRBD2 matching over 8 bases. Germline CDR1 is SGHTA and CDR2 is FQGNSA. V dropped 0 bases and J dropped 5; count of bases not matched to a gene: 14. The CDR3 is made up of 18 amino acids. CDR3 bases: TGTGCCAGCAGCTTAGCTTCCCCTATCGGGACTAGAACCGAGACCCAGTACTTC. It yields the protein CASSLASPIGTRTETQYF.

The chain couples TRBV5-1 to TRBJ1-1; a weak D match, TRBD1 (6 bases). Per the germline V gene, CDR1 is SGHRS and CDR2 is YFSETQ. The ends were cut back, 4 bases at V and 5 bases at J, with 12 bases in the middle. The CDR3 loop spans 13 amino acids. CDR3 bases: TGCGCCAGCAGCACACAGGGTCTAACTGAAGCTTTCTTT. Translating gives CASSTQGLTEAFF.

The CDR3, as DNA: TGTGCCAGCAGCCCCTCATTAGTCAGGGCCGTAGATACGCAGTATTTT. Amino acids: CASSPSLVRAVDTQYF. The rearrangement links TRBV7-2 to TRBJ2-3, with D possibly TRBD1 on 5 matching bases. This CDR3 spans 16 amino acids. V was clipped by 5 bases and J by 5 bases, with 20 bases between them. Germline lookup yields CDR1 SGHTA and CDR2 FQGNSA. Full variable domain (remainder filled in from reference TRBV7-2 and TRBJ2-3): GAGVSQSPSNKVTEKGKDVELRCDPISGHTALYWYRQSLGQGLEFLIYFQGNSAPDKSGLPSDRFSAERTGGSVSTLTIQRTQQEDSAVYLCASSPSLVRAVDTQYFGPGTRLTVL.

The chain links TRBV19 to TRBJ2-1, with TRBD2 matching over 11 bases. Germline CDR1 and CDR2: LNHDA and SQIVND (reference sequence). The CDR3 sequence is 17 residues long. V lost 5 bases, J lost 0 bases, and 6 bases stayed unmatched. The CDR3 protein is CASSGMTSGASYNEQFF. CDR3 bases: TGTGCCAGTAGTGGAATGACTAGCGGGGCCTCCTACAATGAGCAGTTCTTC.

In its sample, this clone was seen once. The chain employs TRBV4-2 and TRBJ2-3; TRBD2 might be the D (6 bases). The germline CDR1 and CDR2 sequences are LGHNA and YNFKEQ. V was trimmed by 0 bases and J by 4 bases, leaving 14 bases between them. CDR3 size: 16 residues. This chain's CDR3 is CASSQEVGGGADTQYF. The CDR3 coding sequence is TGTGCCAGCAGCCAAGAAGTGGGGGGAGGCGCAGATACGCAGTATTTT.

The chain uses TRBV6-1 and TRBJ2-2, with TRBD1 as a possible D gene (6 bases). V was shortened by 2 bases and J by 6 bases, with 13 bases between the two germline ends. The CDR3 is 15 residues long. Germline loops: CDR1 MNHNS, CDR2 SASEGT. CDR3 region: CASSERLGGPGELFF. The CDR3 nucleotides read TGTGCCAGCAGTGAAAGGTTAGGGGGACCCGGGGAGCTGTTTTTT.

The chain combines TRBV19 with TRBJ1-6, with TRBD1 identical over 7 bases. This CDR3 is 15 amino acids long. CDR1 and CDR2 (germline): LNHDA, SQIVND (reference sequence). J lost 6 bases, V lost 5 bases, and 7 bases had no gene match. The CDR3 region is CASSPWTGGNSPLHF. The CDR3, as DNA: TGTGCCAGTAGTCCTTGGACAGGAGGTAATTCACCCCTCCACTTT.